The clone carrying this T cell receptor (beta chain) has only a few counts. This record belongs to a study of a mutant IDH1 vaccine in newly diagnosed glioma. V lost 5 bases and J lost 0, with 8 bases in between. Germline CDR1 is GTSNPN and CDR2 is SVGIG (reference sequence). The CDR3 length is 13 residues. The data were produced by immunoSEQ multiplex PCR, yet TCRdb's version contains in-frame clones alone and is incomplete. The sample shows some 87,000 clones, around four fifths of them seen only once. Noted time point: baseline, week 1 (first vaccination visit). This sample's treatment: pre-vaccination baseline after standard-of-care therapy.

Sequencing was performed on PBMCs, taken from a glioma patient treated with radiotherapy, temozolomide or both. The clonotype comes from a middle-aged man with glioma. The chain links TRBV30 to TRBJ2-4; tentative D call: TRBD1 (6 bases). The CDR3 loop reads CAWQGLAKNIQYF. The DNA of the CDR3 is TGTGCCTGGCAGGGGTTAGCCAAAAACATTCAGTACTTC.